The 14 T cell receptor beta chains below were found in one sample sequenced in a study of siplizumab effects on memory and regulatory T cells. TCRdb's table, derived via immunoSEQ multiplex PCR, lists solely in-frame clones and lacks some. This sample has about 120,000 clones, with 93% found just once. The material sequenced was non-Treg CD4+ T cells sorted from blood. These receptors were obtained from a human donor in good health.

CDR3 sequence (DNA): TGTGCCAGCAGCTTGGCTGGGTTAACTAATGAAAAACTGTTTTTT. It translates to CASSLAGLTNEKLFF. The chain employs TRBV5-5 and TRBJ1-4; unclear D gene. Germline V gives CDR1 SGHKS, CDR2 YYEKEE (reference sequence). The CDR3 length is 15 residues. Trimming pared 0 bases from V and 1 base from J, leaving 7 bases between.

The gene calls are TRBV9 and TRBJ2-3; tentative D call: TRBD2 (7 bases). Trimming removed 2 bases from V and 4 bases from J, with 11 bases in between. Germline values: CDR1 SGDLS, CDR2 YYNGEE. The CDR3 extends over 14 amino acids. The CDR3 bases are TGTGCCAGCAGCGTTGGGGGGGCGGCAGATACGCAGTATTTT. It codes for CASSVGGAADTQYF.

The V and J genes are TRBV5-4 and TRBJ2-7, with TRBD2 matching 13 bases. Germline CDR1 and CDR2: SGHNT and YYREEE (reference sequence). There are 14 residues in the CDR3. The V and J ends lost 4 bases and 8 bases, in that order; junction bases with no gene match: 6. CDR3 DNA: TGTGCCAGCAGCGCCGGGACTAGCGGGGTGAAGCAGTACTTC. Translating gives CASSAGTSGVKQYF. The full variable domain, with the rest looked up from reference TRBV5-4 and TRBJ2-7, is ETGVTQSPTHLIKTRGQQVTLRCSSQSGHNTVSWYQQALGQGPQFIFQYYREEENGRGNFPPRFSGLQFPNYSSELNVNALELDDSALYLCASSAGTSGVKQYFGPGTRLTVT.

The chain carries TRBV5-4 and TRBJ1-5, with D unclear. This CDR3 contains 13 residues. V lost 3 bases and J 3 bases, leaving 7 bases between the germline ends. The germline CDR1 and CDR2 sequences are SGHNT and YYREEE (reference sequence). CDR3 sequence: CASSSGNNQPQHF. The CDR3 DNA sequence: TGTGCCAGCAGCTCCGGCAACAATCAGCCCCAGCATTTT.

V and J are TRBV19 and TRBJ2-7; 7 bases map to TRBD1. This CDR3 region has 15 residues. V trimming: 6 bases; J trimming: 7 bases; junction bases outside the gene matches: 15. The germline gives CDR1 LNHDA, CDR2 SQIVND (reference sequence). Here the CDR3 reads CASSTNGPGTEEQYF. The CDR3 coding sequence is TGTGCCAGTAGCACCAACGGCCCCGGGACAGAAGAGCAGTACTTC. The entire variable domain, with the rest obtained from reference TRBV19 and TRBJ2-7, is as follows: DGGITQSPKYLFRKEGQNVTLSCEQNLNHDAMYWYRQDPGQGLRLIYYSQIVNDFQKGDIAEGYSVSREKKESFPLTVTSAQKNPTAFYLCASSTNGPGTEEQYFGPGTRLTVT.

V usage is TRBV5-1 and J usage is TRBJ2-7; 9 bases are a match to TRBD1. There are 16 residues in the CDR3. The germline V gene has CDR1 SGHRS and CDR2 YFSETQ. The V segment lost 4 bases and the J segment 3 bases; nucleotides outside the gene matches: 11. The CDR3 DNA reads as TGCGCCAGCAGCGGTCTGGGACAGGGAATCAGCTACGAGCAGTACTTC. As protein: CASSGLGQGISYEQYF.

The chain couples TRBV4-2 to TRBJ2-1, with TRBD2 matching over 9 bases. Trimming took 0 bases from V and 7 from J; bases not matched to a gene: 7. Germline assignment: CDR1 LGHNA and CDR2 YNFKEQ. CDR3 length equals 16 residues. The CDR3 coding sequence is TGTGCCAGCAGCCAAGACCCGGCGGGGGGGCTTAATGAGCAGTTCTTC. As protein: CASSQDPAGGLNEQFF.

The CDR3 region has the DNA TGCGCCAGCAGCTTGGCCCTCGGGAGTGGTGGCTACACCTTC. This codes for CASSLALGSGGYTF. V gene TRBV5-1 combines with J gene TRBJ1-2; D remains unclear. The CDR3 sequence is 14 residues long. Germline lookup yields CDR1 SGHRS and CDR2 YFSETQ. The V gene lost 0 bases and the J gene lost 7 bases, with 13 bases spanning the gap.

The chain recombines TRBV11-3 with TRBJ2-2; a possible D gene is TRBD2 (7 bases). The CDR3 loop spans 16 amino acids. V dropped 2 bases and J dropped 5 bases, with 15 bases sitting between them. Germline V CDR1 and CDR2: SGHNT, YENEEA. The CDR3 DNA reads TGTGCCAGCAGCTTATTCGCGGGGGCAAGTACCGGGGAGCTGTTTTTT. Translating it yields CASSLFAGASTGELFF.

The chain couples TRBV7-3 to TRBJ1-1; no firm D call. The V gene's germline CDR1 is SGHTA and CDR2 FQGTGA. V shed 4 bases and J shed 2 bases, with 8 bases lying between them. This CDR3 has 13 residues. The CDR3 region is CASSYNFNTEAFF. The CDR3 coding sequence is TGTGCCAGCAGCTATAATTTTAACACTGAAGCTTTCTTT.

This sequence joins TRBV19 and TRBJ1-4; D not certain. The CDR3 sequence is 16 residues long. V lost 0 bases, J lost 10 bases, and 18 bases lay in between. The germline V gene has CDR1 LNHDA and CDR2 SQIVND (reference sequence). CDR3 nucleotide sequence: TGTGCCAGTAGTATAGAGGGGAGACACCCGGCAGGAAAACTGTTTTTT. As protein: CASSIEGRHPAGKLFF.

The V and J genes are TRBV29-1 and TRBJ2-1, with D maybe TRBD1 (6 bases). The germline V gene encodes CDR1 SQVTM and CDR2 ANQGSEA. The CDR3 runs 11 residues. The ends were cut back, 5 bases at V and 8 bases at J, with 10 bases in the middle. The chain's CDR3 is CSVTGYDEQFF. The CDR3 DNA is TGCAGCGTTACAGGGTACGATGAGCAGTTCTTC.

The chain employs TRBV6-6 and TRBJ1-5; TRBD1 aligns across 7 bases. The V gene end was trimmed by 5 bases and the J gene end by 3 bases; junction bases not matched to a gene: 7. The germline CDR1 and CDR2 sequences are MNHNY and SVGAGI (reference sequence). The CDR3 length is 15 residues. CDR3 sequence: CASSLDRAPNQPQHF. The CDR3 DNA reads TGTGCCAGCAGTCTCGACAGGGCCCCCAATCAGCCCCAGCATTTT.

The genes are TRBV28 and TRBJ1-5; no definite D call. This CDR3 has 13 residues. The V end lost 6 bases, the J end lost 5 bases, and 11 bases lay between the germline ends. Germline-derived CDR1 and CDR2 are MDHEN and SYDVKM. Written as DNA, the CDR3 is TGTGCCAGCAGCTCTCGCCGGGATCAGCCCCAGCATTTT. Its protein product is CASSSRRDQPQHF.